This T cell receptor beta chain was sequenced in a study of shared clonotypes between healthy human individuals. On the study more broadly: Three plates were used per donor for CD4 naive, three for CD4 memory, two for CD8 naive and one for CD8 memory.

Positively selected for CCR7, the CD45RO-negative cells used as naive CD8 cells excluded terminally differentiated effector memory CD45RA+ cells. Those who donated, Caucasian adults without exception, all lived in Nashville, Tennessee. Assay runs were performed at deep level. Produced via immunoSEQ multiplex PCR; TCRdb's table is partial and in-frame only. This repertoire shows millions of clones, about 92% found once; its top ten account for more than 1.5%. CDR3 length: 14 amino acids. V was cut by 6 bases and J by 5 bases, with 16 bases left in between. CDR1 and CDR2 (germline): MNHEY, SVGAGI. Concerning this clone: The target antigen is unknown.

Findings and limits, study-wide: With few donors, the genetic and exposure-history diversity represented was limited.

The specimen sequenced was naive CD8+ T cells from PBMCs. The V gene is TRBV6-5, the J gene TRBJ1-1; perhaps TRBD1 as D (6 bases). This sequence was found in a man younger than 35 in good health. Some clones in this sample may be carry-over from other donors' samples. The CDR3 DNA sequence: TGTGCCAGCAGCCCTATCGGGGGGCGGACTGAAGCTTTCTTT. Its protein product is CASSPIGGRTEAFF.